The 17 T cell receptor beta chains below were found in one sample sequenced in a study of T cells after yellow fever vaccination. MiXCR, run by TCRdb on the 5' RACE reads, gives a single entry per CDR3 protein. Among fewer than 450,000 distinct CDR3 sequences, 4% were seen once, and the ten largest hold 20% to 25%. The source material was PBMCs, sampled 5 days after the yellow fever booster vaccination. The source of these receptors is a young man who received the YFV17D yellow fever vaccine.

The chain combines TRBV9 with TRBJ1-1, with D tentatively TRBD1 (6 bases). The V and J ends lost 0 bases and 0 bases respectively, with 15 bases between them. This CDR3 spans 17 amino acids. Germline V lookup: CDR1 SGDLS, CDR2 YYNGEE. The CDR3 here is CASSVDREDRVNTEAFF. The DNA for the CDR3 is TGTGCCAGCAGCGTAGATAGGGAGGACAGAGTGAACACTGAAGCTTTCTTT. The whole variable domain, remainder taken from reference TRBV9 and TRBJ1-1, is DSGVTQTPKHLITATGQRVTLRCSPRSGDLSVYWYQQSLDQGLQFLIQYYNGEERAKGNILERFSAQQFPDLHSELNLSSLELGDSALYFCASSVDREDRVNTEAFFGQGTRLTVV.

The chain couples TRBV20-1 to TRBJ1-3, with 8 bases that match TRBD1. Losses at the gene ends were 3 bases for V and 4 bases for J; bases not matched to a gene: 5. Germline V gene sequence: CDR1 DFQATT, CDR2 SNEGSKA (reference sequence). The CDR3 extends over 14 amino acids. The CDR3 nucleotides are TGCAGTGCTAGTGAGGGGACAGGCGGAAACACCATATATTTT. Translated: CSASEGTGGNTIYF.

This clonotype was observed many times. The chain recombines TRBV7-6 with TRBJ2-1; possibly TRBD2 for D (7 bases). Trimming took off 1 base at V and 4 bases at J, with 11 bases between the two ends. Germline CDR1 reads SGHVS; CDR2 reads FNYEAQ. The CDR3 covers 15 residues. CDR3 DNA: TGTGCCAGCAGCTTAGTCGGGGGGCTATACAATGAGCAGTTCTTC. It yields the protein CASSLVGGLYNEQFF.

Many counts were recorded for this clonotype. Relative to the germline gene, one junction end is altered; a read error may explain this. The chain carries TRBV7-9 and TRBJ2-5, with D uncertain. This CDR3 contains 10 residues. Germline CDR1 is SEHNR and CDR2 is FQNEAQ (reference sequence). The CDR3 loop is CASHQETQYF. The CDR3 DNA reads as TGTGCCAGCCACCAGGAGACCCAGTACTTC. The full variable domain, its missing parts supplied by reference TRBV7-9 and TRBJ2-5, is DTGVSQNPRHKITKRGQNVTFRCDPISEHNRLYWYRQTLGQGPEFLTYFQNEAQLEKSRLLSDRFSAERPKGSFSTLEIQRTEQGDSAMYLCASHQETQYFGPGTRLLVL.

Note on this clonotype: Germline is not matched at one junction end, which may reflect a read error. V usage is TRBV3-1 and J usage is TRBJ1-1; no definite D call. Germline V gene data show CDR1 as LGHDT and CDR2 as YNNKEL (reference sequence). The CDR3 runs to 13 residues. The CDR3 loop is CASSHEWVIELRF. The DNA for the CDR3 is TGTGCCAGCAGCCATGAATGGGTGATTGAGCTTCGCTTT.

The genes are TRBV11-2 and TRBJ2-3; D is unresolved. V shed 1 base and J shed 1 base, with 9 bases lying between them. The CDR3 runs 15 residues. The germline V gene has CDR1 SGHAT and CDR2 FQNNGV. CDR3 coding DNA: TGTGCCAGCAGCTTAGGCGGCTCGGGCACAGATACGCAGTATTTT. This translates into CASSLGGSGTDTQYF.

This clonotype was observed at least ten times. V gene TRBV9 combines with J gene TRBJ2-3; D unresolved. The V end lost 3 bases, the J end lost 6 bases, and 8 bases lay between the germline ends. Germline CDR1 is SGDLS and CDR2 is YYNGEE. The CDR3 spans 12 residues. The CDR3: CASSGGMDTQYF. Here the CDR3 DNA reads TGTGCCAGCAGCGGTGGAATGGATACGCAGTATTTT.

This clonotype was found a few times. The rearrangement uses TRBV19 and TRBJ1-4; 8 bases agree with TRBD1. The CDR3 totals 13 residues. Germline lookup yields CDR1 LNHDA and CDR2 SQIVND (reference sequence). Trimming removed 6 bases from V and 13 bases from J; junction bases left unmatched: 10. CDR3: CASRMVGTGRLFF. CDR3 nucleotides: TGTGCCAGTAGGATGGTGGGGACAGGCCGACTGTTTTTT. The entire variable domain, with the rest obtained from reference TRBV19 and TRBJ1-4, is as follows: DGGITQSPKYLFRKEGQNVTLSCEQNLNHDAMYWYRQDPGQGLRLIYYSQIVNDFQKGDIAEGYSVSREKKESFPLTVTSAQKNPTAFYLCASRMVGTGRLFFGSGTQLSVL.

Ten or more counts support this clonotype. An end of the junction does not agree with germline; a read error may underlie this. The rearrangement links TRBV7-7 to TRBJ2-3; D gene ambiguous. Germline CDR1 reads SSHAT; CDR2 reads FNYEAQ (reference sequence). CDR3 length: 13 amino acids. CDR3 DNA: TGTGCTAGCAGCTCGGGTAACACAGATACGCAGTATTTT. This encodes CASSSGNTDTQYF.

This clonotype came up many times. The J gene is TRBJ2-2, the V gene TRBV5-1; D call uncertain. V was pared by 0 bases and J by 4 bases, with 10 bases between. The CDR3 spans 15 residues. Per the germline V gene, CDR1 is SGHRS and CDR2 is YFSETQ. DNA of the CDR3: TGCGCCAGCAGCTTGGATGGCCCCGGCACCGGGGAGCTGTTTTTT. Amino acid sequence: CASSLDGPGTGELFF. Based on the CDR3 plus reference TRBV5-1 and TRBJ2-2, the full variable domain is KAGVTQTPRYLIKTRGQQVTLSCSPISGHRSVSWYQQTPGQGLQFLFEYFSETQRNKGNFPGRFSGRQFSNSRSEMNVSTLELGDSALYLCASSLDGPGTGELFFGEGSRLTVL.

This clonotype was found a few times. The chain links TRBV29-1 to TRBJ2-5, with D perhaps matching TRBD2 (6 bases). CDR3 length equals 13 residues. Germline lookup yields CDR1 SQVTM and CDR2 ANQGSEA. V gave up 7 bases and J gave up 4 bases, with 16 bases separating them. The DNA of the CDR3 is TGCAGCGCCTTTGGGCGGGGTAGAGAGACCCAGTACTTC. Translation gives CSAFGRGRETQYF.

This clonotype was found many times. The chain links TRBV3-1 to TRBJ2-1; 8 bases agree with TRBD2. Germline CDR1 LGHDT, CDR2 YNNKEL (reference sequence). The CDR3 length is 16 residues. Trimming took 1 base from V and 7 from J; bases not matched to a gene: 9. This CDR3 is CASSQAPTAGANEQFF. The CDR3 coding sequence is TGTGCCAGCAGCCAAGCCCCTACAGCGGGGGCAAATGAGCAGTTCTTC.

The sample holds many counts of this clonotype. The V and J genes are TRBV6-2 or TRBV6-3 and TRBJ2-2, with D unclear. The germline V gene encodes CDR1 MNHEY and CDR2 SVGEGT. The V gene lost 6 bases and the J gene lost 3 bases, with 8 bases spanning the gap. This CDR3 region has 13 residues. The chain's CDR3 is CASRDPYTGELFF. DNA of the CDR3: TGTGCCAGCAGGGACCCTTACACCGGGGAGCTGTTTTTT.

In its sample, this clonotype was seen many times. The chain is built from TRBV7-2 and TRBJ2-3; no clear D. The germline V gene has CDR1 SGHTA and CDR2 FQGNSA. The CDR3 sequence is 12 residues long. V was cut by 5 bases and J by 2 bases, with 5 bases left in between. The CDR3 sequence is CASSPNTDTQYF. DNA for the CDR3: TGTGCCAGCAGCCCAAACACAGATACGCAGTATTTT.

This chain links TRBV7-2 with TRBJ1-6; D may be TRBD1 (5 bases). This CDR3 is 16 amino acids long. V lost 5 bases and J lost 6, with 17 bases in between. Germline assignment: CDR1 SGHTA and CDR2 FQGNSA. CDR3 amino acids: CASSPSLRGGNSPLHF. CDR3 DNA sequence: TGTGCCAGCAGCCCCTCGTTGAGGGGAGGTAATTCACCCCTCCACTTT.

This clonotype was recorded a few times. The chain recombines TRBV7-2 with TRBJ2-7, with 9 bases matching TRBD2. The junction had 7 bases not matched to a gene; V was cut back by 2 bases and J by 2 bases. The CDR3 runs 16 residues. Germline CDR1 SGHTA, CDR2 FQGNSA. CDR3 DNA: TGTGCCAGCAGCTTACAGAGCGGGGGGACCCCCTACGAGCAGTACTTC. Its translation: CASSLQSGGTPYEQYF.

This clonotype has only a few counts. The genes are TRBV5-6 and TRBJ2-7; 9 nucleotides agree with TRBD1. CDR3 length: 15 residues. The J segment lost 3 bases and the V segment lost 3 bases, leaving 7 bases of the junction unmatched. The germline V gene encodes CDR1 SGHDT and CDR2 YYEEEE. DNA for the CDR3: TGTGCCAGCAGCTGGCGGACAGGGGACAGCTACGAGCAGTACTTC. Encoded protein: CASSWRTGDSYEQYF.